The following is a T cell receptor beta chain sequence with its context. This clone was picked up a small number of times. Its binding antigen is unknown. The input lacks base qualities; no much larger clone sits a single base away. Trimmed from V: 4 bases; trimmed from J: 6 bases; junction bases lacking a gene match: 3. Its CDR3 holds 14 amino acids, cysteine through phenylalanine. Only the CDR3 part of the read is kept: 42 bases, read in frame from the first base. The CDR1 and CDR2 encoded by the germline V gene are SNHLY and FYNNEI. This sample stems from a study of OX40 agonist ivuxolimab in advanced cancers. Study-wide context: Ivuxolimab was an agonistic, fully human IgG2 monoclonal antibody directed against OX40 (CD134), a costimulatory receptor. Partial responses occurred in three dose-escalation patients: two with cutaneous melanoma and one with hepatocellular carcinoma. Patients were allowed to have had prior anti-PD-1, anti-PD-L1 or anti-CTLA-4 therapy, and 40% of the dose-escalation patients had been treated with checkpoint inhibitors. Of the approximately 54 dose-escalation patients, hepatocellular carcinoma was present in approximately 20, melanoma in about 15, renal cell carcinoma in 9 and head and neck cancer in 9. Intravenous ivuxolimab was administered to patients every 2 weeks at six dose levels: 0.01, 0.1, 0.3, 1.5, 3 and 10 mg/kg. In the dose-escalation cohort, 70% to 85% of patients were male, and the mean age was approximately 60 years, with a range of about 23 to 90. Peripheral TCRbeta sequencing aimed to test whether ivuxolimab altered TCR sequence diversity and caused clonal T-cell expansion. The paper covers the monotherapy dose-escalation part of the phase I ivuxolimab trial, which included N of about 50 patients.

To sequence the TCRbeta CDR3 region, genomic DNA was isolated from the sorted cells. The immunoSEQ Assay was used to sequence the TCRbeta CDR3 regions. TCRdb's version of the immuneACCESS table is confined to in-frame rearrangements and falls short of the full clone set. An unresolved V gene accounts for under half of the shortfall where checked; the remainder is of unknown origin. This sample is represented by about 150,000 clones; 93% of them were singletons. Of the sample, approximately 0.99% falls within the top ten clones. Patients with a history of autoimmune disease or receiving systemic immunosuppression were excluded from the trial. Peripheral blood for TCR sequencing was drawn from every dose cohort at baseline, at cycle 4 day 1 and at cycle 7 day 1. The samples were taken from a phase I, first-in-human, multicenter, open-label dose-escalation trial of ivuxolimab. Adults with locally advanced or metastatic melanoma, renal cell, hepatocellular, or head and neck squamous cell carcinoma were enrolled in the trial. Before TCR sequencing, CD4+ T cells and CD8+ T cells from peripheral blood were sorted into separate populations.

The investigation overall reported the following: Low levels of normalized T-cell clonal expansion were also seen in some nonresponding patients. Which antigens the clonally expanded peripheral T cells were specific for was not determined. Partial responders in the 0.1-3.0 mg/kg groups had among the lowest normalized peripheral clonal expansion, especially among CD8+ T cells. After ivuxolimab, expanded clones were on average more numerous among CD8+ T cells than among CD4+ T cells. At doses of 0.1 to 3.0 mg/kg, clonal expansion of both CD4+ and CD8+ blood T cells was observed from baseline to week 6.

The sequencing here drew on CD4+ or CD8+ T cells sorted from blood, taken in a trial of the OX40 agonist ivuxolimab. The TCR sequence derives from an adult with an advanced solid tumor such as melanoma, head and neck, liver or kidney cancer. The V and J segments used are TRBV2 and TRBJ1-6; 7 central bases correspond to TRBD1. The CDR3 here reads CASSGTGPNSPLHF. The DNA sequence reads TGTGCCAGCAGTGGGACAGGACCTAATTCACCCCTCCACTTT.